The next 20 T cell receptor beta chains were all read from a single sample in a study of cytomegalovirus exposure and HLA in healthy donors. The primer mix had 60 Vbeta and 13 Jbeta primers. Sequencing was performed with immunoSEQ multiplex PCR; in TCRdb, only in-frame clones are kept and a portion is missing. The repertoire holds around 68,000 clones, around 79% seen once, with nearly 7.5% in the top ten. The sequencing input was PBMCs. Source of these receptors: a woman aged 30 to 39 in good health and CMV-seropositive.

The chain employs TRBV4-1 and TRBJ2-3; tentative D call: TRBD2 (6 bases). The ends were cut back, 2 bases at V and 4 bases at J, with 10 bases in the middle. In germline, CDR1 is MGHRA, CDR2 YSYEKL. The CDR3 is made up of 14 amino acids. CDR3 protein: CASSQWGTSDTQYF. CDR3 DNA: TGCGCCAGCAGCCAATGGGGGACTTCAGATACGCAGTATTTT.

The chain recombines TRBV29-1 with TRBJ2-7; TRBD1 might be the D (6 bases). The CDR3 is 12 residues long. V dropped 5 bases and J dropped 2 bases, with 10 bases sitting between them. Germline loops: CDR1 SQVTM, CDR2 ANQGSEA. CDR3 nucleotide sequence: TGCAGCGTTAGAACAGGGCCCTACGAGCAGTACTTC. The encoded protein is CSVRTGPYEQYF.

The chain employs TRBV6-1 and TRBJ1-1; maybe TRBD1 (6 bases). In germline, CDR1 is MNHNS, CDR2 SASEGT. The V gene lost 2 bases and the J gene lost 4 bases, with 8 bases spanning the gap. This CDR3 comprises 13 residues. The CDR3 nucleotides are TGTGCCAGCAGTGAAACAGGGCCCACTGAAGCTTTCTTT. As protein: CASSETGPTEAFF.

This sequence joins TRBV2 and TRBJ1-5; tentatively, D is TRBD1 (6 bases). Germline V CDR1 and CDR2: SNHLY, FYNNEI. Trimming pared 0 bases from V and 2 bases from J, leaving 11 bases between. The CDR3 loop spans 16 amino acids. CDR3 bases: TGTGCCAGCAGTGAAGCGGGCAGGGGAGGCAATCAGCCCCAGCATTTT. Translation: CASSEAGRGGNQPQHF.

The chain has TRBV5-1 and TRBJ2-1; D may be TRBD2 (7 bases). Trimming pared 4 bases from V and 4 bases from J, leaving 18 bases between. The CDR3 has 16 residues. Germline V CDR1 and CDR2: SGHRS, YFSETQ. As DNA, the CDR3 is TGCGCCAGCAGCCCCGGGGGGCATAGGGCATACAATGAGCAGTTCTTC. Residues: CASSPGGHRAYNEQFF.

The chain is built from TRBV5-1 and TRBJ2-5; D is possibly TRBD2 (7 bases). V lost 1 base and J 5 bases, leaving 15 bases between the germline ends. CDR3 length: 15 residues. Germline assignment: CDR1 SGHRS and CDR2 YFSETQ. The CDR3 spells CASSLIAGAKETQYF. DNA of the CDR3: TGCGCCAGCAGCTTGATTGCGGGGGCGAAGGAGACCCAGTACTTC.

The table lists this clone with a few counts. The chain is built from TRBV5-4 and TRBJ1-1; D unresolved. The CDR3 spans 12 residues. Germline assignment: CDR1 SGHNT and CDR2 YYREEE (reference sequence). Trimming left V 2 bases short and J 3 bases short, with 5 bases between. The CDR3 loop reads CASSFGDTEAFF. DNA for the CDR3: TGTGCCAGCAGCTTCGGGGACACTGAAGCTTTCTTT.

This clone was counted between two and nine times. This sequence joins TRBV6-5 and TRBJ2-5; 13 bases are shared with TRBD2. The CDR3 sequence is 15 residues long. After removal of 0 bases from V and 11 bases from J, the junction contained 6 bases not matched to a gene. Per germline, CDR1 MNHEY and CDR2 SVGAGI. Written as DNA, the CDR3 is TGTGCCAGCAGTTACTCCGGACTAGCGGGAGAGGAGCAGTACTTC. It encodes CASSYSGLAGEEQYF.

This clone was seen a handful of times. The chain is built from TRBV6-6 and TRBJ2-3; 7 bases line up with TRBD1. The germline V gene encodes CDR1 MNHNY and CDR2 SVGAGI (reference sequence). The CDR3 loop spans 16 amino acids. V dropped 6 bases and J dropped 1; count of bases not matched to a gene: 10. CDR3 residues: CASSLKGGAGTDTQYF. CDR3 bases: TGTGCCAGCAGCCTGAAAGGGGGCGCAGGCACAGATACGCAGTATTTT.

This clone was observed a single time. The chain recombines TRBV4-3 with TRBJ1-1; D not resolved. Germline-derived CDR1 and CDR2 are LGHNA and YSLEER. The CDR3 contains 16 residues. The V end was cut by 0 bases, the J end by 0 bases, with 11 bases between. The CDR3 bases are TGCGCCAGCAGCCAAGATCTGGCCAGGATGAACACTGAAGCTTTCTTT. It encodes CASSQDLARMNTEAFF.

The rearrangement uses TRBV12-5 and TRBJ2-1, with 13 bases fitting TRBD2. Germline V gene lookup returns CDR1 LGHNT and CDR2 FRNRAP. Losses at the gene ends were 2 bases for V and 7 bases for J; bases not matched to a gene: 8. There are 17 residues in the CDR3. This CDR3 reads CASGLTGLAGWGNEQFF. The CDR3 coding sequence is TGTGCTAGTGGTTTGACGGGACTAGCGGGATGGGGAAATGAGCAGTTCTTC.

This chain links TRBV5-4 with TRBJ2-5, with D maybe TRBD2 (7 bases). Germline values: CDR1 SGHNT, CDR2 YYREEE (reference sequence). This CDR3 has 16 residues. The ends were cut back, 4 bases at V and 7 bases at J, with 23 bases in the middle. The CDR3 DNA is TGTGCCAGCAGCGGAGGGGGACTACCGAGCCGAGGGACCCAGTACTTC. Protein sequence: CASSGGGLPSRGTQYF.

V gene TRBV23-1 combines with J gene TRBJ2-1, with D possibly being TRBD2 (7 bases). TRBV23-1 is an open reading frame whose function is uncertain. This CDR3 is 16 amino acids long. V lost 4 bases and J 6 bases, leaving 19 bases between the germline ends. In DNA, the CDR3 is TGCGCCAGCAGTCCCCAGGGGACTACCTGCCCCAATGAGCAGTTCTTC. It is translated as CASSPQGTTCPNEQFF.

The CDR3 DNA follows: TGTGCCAGCAGTTACGGGAGGAGCGGTGAGCAGTTCTTC. Translated, it gives CASSYGRSGEQFF. The V and J genes are TRBV6-5 and TRBJ2-1; D might be TRBD2 (6 bases). CDR3 length equals 13 residues. Trimming removed 2 bases from V and 9 bases from J, with 11 bases in between. Germline CDR1 and CDR2: MNHEY and SVGAGI.

The V and J genes are TRBV7-6 and TRBJ2-5, with D possibly TRBD1 on 6 matching bases. This CDR3 is 13 amino acids long. Trimming pared 6 bases from V and 4 bases from J, leaving 12 bases between. Germline V CDR1 and CDR2: SGHVS, FNYEAQ. Here the CDR3 reads CASRPTGLETQYF. The CDR3 coding sequence is TGTGCCAGCAGACCTACAGGGTTAGAGACCCAGTACTTC.

This chain connects TRBV19 to TRBJ1-5; 7 nucleotides agree with TRBD1. The V and J ends lost 7 bases and 4 bases, in that order; junction bases with no gene match: 7. This CDR3 region has 14 residues. The germline gives CDR1 LNHDA, CDR2 SQIVND (reference sequence). The CDR3 DNA sequence: TGTGCCAGTAATCAACAGGGGTCAAATCAGCCCCAGCATTTT. Its translation is CASNQQGSNQPQHF.

The genes are TRBV28 and TRBJ2-7; D is undetermined. CDR1 and CDR2 (germline): MDHEN, SYDVKM. This CDR3 contains 13 residues. Trimming took 3 bases from V and 0 from J, leaving 6 bases between them. CDR3 DNA sequence: TGTGCCAGCAGTTTCCTAAACTCCTACGAGCAGTACTTC. It specifies CASSFLNSYEQYF.

V gene TRBV29-1 combines with J gene TRBJ1-4, with D hard to call. The germline CDR1 and CDR2 sequences are SQVTM and ANQGSEA. The CDR3 spans 9 residues. Deletions cut 7 bases from V and 8 bases from J, with 5 bases between. The CDR3 loop is CSGGEKLFF. CDR3 in DNA: TGCAGCGGAGGAGAAAAACTGTTTTTT.

The chain carries TRBV5-1 and TRBJ2-7, with D possibly TRBD2 on 5 matching bases. CDR1 is SGHRS, CDR2 YFSETQ, per germline. V was shortened by 0 bases and J by 1 base, with 14 bases between the two germline ends. CDR3 length equals 16 residues. The CDR3 here is CASSLGGQARSYEQYF. In DNA, the CDR3 is TGCGCCAGCAGCTTGGGCGGGCAGGCCCGTTCCTACGAGCAGTACTTC.

This rearrangement joins TRBV5-4 to TRBJ2-1; 7 bases map to TRBD2. V shed 2 bases and J 10 bases; nucleotides not matched to a gene: 3. The CDR3 spans 12 residues. Per the germline V gene, CDR1 is SGHNT and CDR2 is YYREEE (reference sequence). CDR3 region: CASSFSGMEQFF. In DNA, the CDR3 is TGTGCCAGCAGCTTCAGCGGGATGGAGCAGTTCTTC.